This TCR beta chain was sequenced in a study of PD-1 blockade in mismatch repair-deficient tumors. Study-wide results and limits: Tumor-resident clones, often absent from pretreatment blood, expanded after pembrolizumab and then contracted.

Every patient had mismatch repair deficiency by PCR or immunohistochemistry. A few pembrolizumab responders had their TCRs sequenced. The data were produced by immunoSEQ multiplex PCR, yet TCRdb's version contains in-frame clones alone and is incomplete. The data show roughly 120,000 clones, with 60% to 85% seen just once and 4.7% held by the top ten. About this clone itself: The target antigen is unknown.

V lost 0 bases, J lost 1 base, and 10 bases lay in between. The CDR3 is 16 amino acids. Germline lookup yields CDR1 MRHNA and CDR2 SNTAGT. The chain joins TRBV6-4 to TRBJ1-3; D uncertain. The TCR was taken from an adult with mismatch repair-deficient cancer. The sample in question was peripheral blood, obtained 60 weeks after starting pembrolizumab. The chain's CDR3 is CASSDSRGTSGNTIYF. The CDR3 coding sequence is TGTGCCAGCAGTGACTCGCGGGGTACTTCTGGAAACACCATATATTTT.